This T cell receptor beta chain was recorded in a study of T cells in lung cancer brain metastases. J gave up 4 bases and V 5 bases, and 12 bases lay outside the gene matches. The CDR3 runs to 16 residues. Germline V gene lookup returns CDR1 SGHRS and CDR2 YFSETQ. Some clones are missing from TCRdb's copy, which holds only in-frame ones; the method was immunoSEQ multiplex PCR. The sample carries some 2,500 clones, 90% recorded once. The receptor was derived from a man aged 70 or older with non-small cell lung cancer. The chain employs TRBV5-1 and TRBJ2-5; 9 positions match TRBD1. Sequencing was carried out using tumor tissue from the primary lung tumor. CDR3 DNA sequence: TGCGCCAGCAGAGCCGGCCTTACAGGGGGCACAGAGACCCAGTACTTC. Translating gives CASRAGLTGGTETQYF.